This T cell receptor (beta chain) was identified in a study of blood T cell repertoires in COVID-19. Background on the study: Researchers got acute and convalescent COVID-19 samples from the United States, Italy and Spain. Sample material is recorded as cDNA or gDNA derived from T cells, B-cell-depleted T cells, or PBMCs.

Per the original methods: How many nucleated cells were present was estimated from reference gene primer amplification. Produced via immunoSEQ multiplex PCR; TCRdb's table is partial and in-frame only. D and trimming were read from the DNA, whereas the V and J calls and clone size are those reported in that table. Of about 250,000 clones in the sample, about four fifths were seen once. The CDR3 extends over 17 amino acids. CDR1 is SGHVS and CDR2 is FNYEAQ in the germline V gene. V lost 6 bases and J lost 7; bases outside the gene matches: 15. The gene calls are TRBV7-6 and TRBJ2-2, with 9 bases lining up with TRBD1. Sequencing was done on a sample of peripheral blood. The sequence derives from an elderly man with acute or convalescent COVID-19. The CDR3: CASRTHLQGAGSGELFF. The CDR3 nucleotides read TGTGCCAGCAGGACTCATCTACAGGGGGCGGGCAGCGGGGAGCTGTTTTTT.